Below, 21 T cell receptor beta chains from the same sample are listed, as sequenced in a study of cytomegalovirus exposure and HLA in healthy donors. In the PCR, 60 Vbeta and 13 Jbeta primers were used. The assay was immunoSEQ multiplex PCR, and TCRdb's table has in-frame clones only and misses some. The sample shows approximately 140,000 clones, roughly 73% of them seen only once. The source material was PBMCs. The receptors come from a middle-aged woman in good health and CMV-seronegative.

The V and J genes are TRBV27 and TRBJ2-3; D may be TRBD2 (6 bases). Between the trimmed V and J ends, which lost 2 bases and 4 bases, there was a span of 13 bases. The CDR3 contains 15 residues. Germline V CDR1 and CDR2: MNHEY, SMNVEV (reference sequence). The CDR3 DNA follows: TGTGCCAGCAGTTTACTTACGGGGGTCGCAGATACGCAGTATTTT. Translation gives CASSLLTGVADTQYF.

This clone was seen more than once but under ten times. The V and J genes are TRBV2 and TRBJ1-1; 9 nucleotides align to TRBD1. This CDR3 has 15 residues. V shed 10 bases and J 2 bases; nucleotides not matched to a gene: 11. Germline V lookup: CDR1 SNHLY, CDR2 FYNNEI. The CDR3 DNA reads as TGTGCCATAAATGAGAAGGACAGGGGAAACACTGAAGCTTTCTTT. Its translation: CAINEKDRGNTEAFF.

This chain joins TRBV27 and TRBJ2-1, with D maybe TRBD1 (6 bases). The CDR3 sequence is 12 residues long. V lost 2 bases and J 7 bases, leaving 6 bases between the germline ends. The germline V gene has CDR1 MNHEY and CDR2 SMNVEV (reference sequence). CDR3 region: CASSLTGNEQFF. The CDR3 region has the DNA TGTGCCAGCAGTTTAACAGGGAATGAGCAGTTCTTC.

The rearrangement uses TRBV5-1 and TRBJ1-5; a weak D match, TRBD1 (5 bases). V was pared by 0 bases and J by 8 bases, with 12 bases between. There are 14 residues in the CDR3. Looked up from germline, CDR1 is SGHRS and CDR2 is YFSETQ. In DNA form, the CDR3 reads TGCGCCAGCAGCTTGGGGCAGGGAAGTGAGCCCCAGCATTTT. Protein product: CASSLGQGSEPQHF.

This clone was recorded a few times. The chain recombines TRBV6-6 with TRBJ1-1, with D possibly being TRBD1 (6 bases). This CDR3 contains 14 residues. V was clipped by 0 bases and J by 10 bases, with 15 bases between them. Germline assignment: CDR1 MNHNY and CDR2 SVGAGI (reference sequence). The DNA of the CDR3 is TGTGCCAGCAGTTACTCGGGGGGGCTGGGGGGAGCTTTCTTT. Its protein product is CASSYSGGLGGAFF.

The chain couples TRBV20-1 to TRBJ2-3, with TRBD1 as a possible D gene (5 bases). The CDR3 length is 11 residues. The V gene lost 6 bases and the J gene lost 10 bases, with 14 bases spanning the gap. Germline assignment: CDR1 DFQATT and CDR2 SNEGSKA (reference sequence). The CDR3 nucleotides read TGCAGTGCCCCAGGGCGTTTTGCGCAGTATTTT. It encodes CSAPGRFAQYF.

The rearrangement links TRBV7-6 to TRBJ2-5; 9 positions agree with TRBD2. Germline V lookup: CDR1 SGHVS, CDR2 FNYEAQ. The V segment lost 1 base and the J segment 4 bases; nucleotides outside the gene matches: 13. This CDR3 has 18 amino acids. The CDR3 sequence is CASSLGVAGGLVLETQYF. The DNA of the CDR3 is TGTGCCAGCAGCTTAGGGGTCGCGGGGGGGCTCGTCTTAGAGACCCAGTACTTC.

The chain carries TRBV7-9 and TRBJ1-1; D possibly corresponds to TRBD1 (5 bases). The CDR3 extends over 14 amino acids. V shed 1 base and J shed 3 bases, with 9 bases lying between them. Looked up from germline, CDR1 is SEHNR and CDR2 is FQNEAQ (reference sequence). The CDR3 sequence: CASSLGEGHTEAFF. The CDR3, as DNA: TGTGCCAGCAGCTTAGGGGAGGGACACACTGAAGCTTTCTTT.

The rearrangement links TRBV4-2 to TRBJ2-1, with TRBD2 identical over 7 bases. The CDR3 spans 14 residues. Trimming cost V 0 bases and J 9 bases; bases outside gene matches: 5. Germline CDR1 and CDR2: LGHNA and YNFKEQ. CDR3 amino acids: CASSQDGGGGEQFF. In DNA form, the CDR3 reads TGTGCCAGCAGCCAAGATGGGGGGGGTGGTGAGCAGTTCTTC.

The V and J genes are TRBV15 and TRBJ2-7; TRBD2 matches 10 bases. The length of the CDR3 is 17 residues. CDR1 and CDR2 (germline): LNHNV, YYDKDF (reference sequence). V shed 0 bases, J shed 4 bases, and the junction held 9 bases outside the gene matches. The CDR3 DNA follows: TGTGCCACCAGCAGAGATGCCAGCGGGGGGGCCCTATACGAGCAGTACTTC. Residues: CATSRDASGGALYEQYF.

The V and J genes are TRBV4-1 and TRBJ2-3; D uncertain. CDR1 is MGHRA, CDR2 YSYEKL, per germline. The V gene lost 0 bases and the J gene lost 0 bases, with 7 bases spanning the gap. CDR3 length equals 15 residues. CDR3 amino acids: CASSQERASTDTQYF. In DNA, the CDR3 is TGCGCCAGCAGCCAAGAAAGAGCAAGCACAGATACGCAGTATTTT.

A single count supports this clone. This chain connects TRBV5-1 to TRBJ2-2, with D perhaps matching TRBD2 (5 bases). This CDR3 region has 16 residues. V lost 6 bases and J 2 bases, leaving 17 bases between the germline ends. Germline CDR1 and CDR2: SGHRS and YFSETQ. The CDR3, as DNA: TGCGCCAGCAAGAAGGGAGACGTGCTCAACACCGGGGAGCTGTTTTTT. Its protein is CASKKGDVLNTGELFF.

This chain connects TRBV9 to TRBJ2-2; 9 positions agree with TRBD2. The ends lost 3 bases at V and 5 bases at J; junction bases unmatched: 8. Germline CDR1 and CDR2: SGDLS and YYNGEE. This CDR3 is built from 16 residues. CDR3 residues: CASSDLREGFTGELFF. DNA for the CDR3: TGTGCCAGCAGCGACCTGCGGGAGGGGTTTACCGGGGAGCTGTTTTTT.

This clone occurred once. The chain links TRBV5-1 to TRBJ2-5, with TRBD1 identical over 8 bases. The J call may be in error: the DNA end matches TRBJ2-7 better. This CDR3 spans 14 amino acids. Germline CDR1 and CDR2: SGHRS and YFSETQ. The CDR3 region is CASSPGTGLYEQYF. DNA for the CDR3: TGCGCCAGCAGCCCCGGGACAGGCCTCTACGAGCAGTACTTC.

J is TRBJ1-1 and V is TRBV6-1, with D maybe TRBD1 (5 bases). The CDR3 contains 13 residues. V lost 3 bases and J 3 bases, leaving 8 bases between the germline ends. Germline-derived CDR1 and CDR2 are MNHNS and SASEGT. The CDR3 sequence is CASSDGQYTEAFF. CDR3 DNA: TGTGCCAGCAGTGACGGACAATACACTGAAGCTTTCTTT.

This chain joins TRBV28 and TRBJ2-2; 8 bases align to TRBD1. Germline trimming cut 5 bases from V and 7 bases from J; bases unmatched to any gene: 12. Germline assignment: CDR1 MDHEN and CDR2 SYDVKM. This CDR3 has 16 residues. The CDR3 loop is CASSLRTGPGIGELFF. The CDR3 nucleotides are TGTGCCAGCAGTCTTCGGACAGGGCCTGGGATCGGGGAGCTGTTTTTT.

This clone was observed a single time. V is TRBV5-1 and J is TRBJ2-3; D may be TRBD2 (5 bases). Germline assignment: CDR1 SGHRS and CDR2 YFSETQ. This CDR3 has 16 amino acids. V was trimmed by 0 bases and J by 5 bases, leaving 16 bases between them. The DNA of the CDR3 is TGCGCCAGCAGCTTGGGGACTTCCTCGTTCCTAGATACGCAGTATTTT. Protein product: CASSLGTSSFLDTQYF.

This clone showed up just once. The chain employs TRBV19 and TRBJ1-2, with TRBD1 as a possible D gene (6 bases). V lost 6 bases, J lost 8 bases, and 22 bases lay in between. Per germline, CDR1 LNHDA and CDR2 SQIVND (reference sequence). The CDR3 extends over 15 amino acids. The CDR3 sequence is CASRGHSTTQGGYTF. The CDR3 region has the DNA TGTGCCAGTAGGGGACACTCCACAACCCAGGGGGGCTACACCTTC.

This clone is a singleton in its sample. The gene calls are TRBV27 and TRBJ2-1, with 8 bases that match TRBD2. Germline trimming cut 3 bases from V and 0 bases from J; bases unmatched to any gene: 1. Germline CDR1 is MNHEY and CDR2 is SMNVEV (reference sequence). The CDR3 contains 15 residues. CDR3 DNA: TGTGCCAGCAGTTTTAGCGGGGTCTCCTACAATGAGCAGTTCTTC. This translates into CASSFSGVSYNEQFF.

V is TRBV4-1 and J is TRBJ2-1, with 10 bases identical to TRBD2. This CDR3 comprises 19 residues. The germline gives CDR1 MGHRA, CDR2 YSYEKL. J gave up 8 bases and V 3 bases, and 19 bases lay outside the gene matches. The CDR3 is CASSQSLLAGAGAPHEQFF. DNA for the CDR3: TGCGCCAGCAGCCAGAGTCTGCTAGCGGGGGCTGGGGCCCCGCATGAGCAGTTCTTC.

CDR3 loop: CASSRDRTGELFF. The CDR3, as DNA: TGTGCCAGCAGCCGGGACAGGACCGGGGAGCTGTTTTTT. The rearrangement links TRBV7-2 to TRBJ2-2; 8 positions match TRBD1. With V trimmed by 5 bases and J by 5 bases, 1 base remained unmatched. The germline V gene encodes CDR1 SGHTA and CDR2 FQGNSA. The CDR3 is 13 amino acids.